One sample yielded the 8 T cell receptor beta chains listed below, sequenced in a study of shared clonotypes between healthy human individuals. Profiling relied on immunoSEQ multiplex PCR, and the TCRdb table lists in-frame clones only, not all of them. The sample consists of almost 750,000 clones, roughly 72% of them appearing once. Input material: memory CD4+ T cells sorted from blood. The subset was: CD45RA-negative fraction. Receptor source: a woman in her twenties or thirties in good health.

The table lists this clone with a few counts. The V gene is TRBV14, the J gene TRBJ2-7; 9 positions match TRBD2. Germline lookup yields CDR1 SGHDN and CDR2 FVKESK. The length of the CDR3 is 15 residues. Trimming removed 1 base from V and 9 bases from J; junction bases left unmatched: 10. CDR3 sequence (DNA): TGTGCCAGCAGCCAAGGGGCTAGCGGGGCTAGAGGGCAGTACTTC. It codes for CASSQGASGARGQYF.

The chain is built from TRBV6-6 and TRBJ1-2; D remains ambiguous. Germline CDR1 reads MNHNY; CDR2 reads SVGAGI (reference sequence). V lost 6 bases to trimming and J lost 8 bases, with 19 bases between them. This CDR3 has 14 amino acids. The CDR3 is CASSPPGQRAGYTF. The CDR3 region has the DNA TGTGCCAGCAGCCCCCCCGGGCAGAGAGCGGGCTACACCTTC.

The chain links TRBV27 to TRBJ1-2; D might be TRBD1 (5 bases). The V end lost 6 bases, the J end lost 11 bases, and 19 bases lay between the germline ends. The CDR3 runs 13 residues. Germline-derived CDR1 and CDR2 are MNHEY and SMNVEV (reference sequence). In DNA form, the CDR3 reads TGTGCCAGCAGCCCCCGCGGGGGGGGTCGGTACACCTTC. This sequence encodes CASSPRGGGRYTF.

Concerning this clone itself: At the DNA level, this CDR3 is encoded by other sequences in the same sample as well. The rearrangement joins TRBV5-1 to TRBJ2-2, with no clear D. The CDR3 consists of 11 residues. The germline V gene has CDR1 SGHRS and CDR2 YFSETQ. The V and J ends lost 7 bases and 4 bases respectively, with 5 bases between them. The CDR3 nucleotides are TGCGCCAGCTCAATCACCGGGGAGCTGTTTTTT. It specifies CASSITGELFF.

There are a few counts of this clone. V and J are TRBV13 and TRBJ2-4, with 11 nucleotides matching TRBD2. The CDR3 is made up of 16 amino acids. V lost 5 bases to trimming and J lost 7 bases; unmatched junction nucleotides: 10. Per the germline V gene, CDR1 is PRHDT and CDR2 is FYEKMQ (reference sequence). CDR3 nucleotides: TGTGCCAGCAGCCCTAAACTAGCGGGAGTAGGTAACATTCAGTACTTC. Its protein product is CASSPKLAGVGNIQYF.

The V gene is TRBV29-1, the J gene TRBJ2-5; D is uncertain. CDR1 SQVTM and CDR2 ANQGSEA come from the germline V gene. CDR3 size: 12 residues. Trimming left V 4 bases short and J 3 bases short, with 9 bases between. The DNA of the CDR3 is TGCAGCGTTGCCGAACGGGAAGAGACCCAGTACTTC. The encoded protein is CSVAEREETQYF.

The genes are TRBV28 and TRBJ2-4; TRBD2 aligns across 8 bases. Germline lookup yields CDR1 MDHEN and CDR2 SYDVKM. V dropped 6 bases and J dropped 6; count of bases not matched to a gene: 10. CDR3 length equals 15 residues. CDR3 coding DNA: TGTGCCAGCAGAGACCCCGGACTAGCAGGAAACATTCAGTACTTC. It translates to CASRDPGLAGNIQYF.

Note on this clone: The sample carries other DNA sequences with the same CDR3. V is TRBV2 and J is TRBJ1-5; no clear D gene. The V end was cut by 2 bases, the J end by 4 bases, with 9 bases between. The CDR3 runs to 14 residues. CDR1 and CDR2 (germline): SNHLY, FYNNEI. In DNA, the CDR3 is TGTGCCAGCAGTGAAAGGGCAGGTAATCAGCCCCAGCATTTT. This sequence encodes CASSERAGNQPQHF. The full variable domain, in which reference TRBV2 and TRBJ1-5 provide the parts outside the CDR3, is EPEVTQTPSHQVTQMGQEVILRCVPISNHLYFYWYRQILGQKVEFLVSFYNNEISEKSEIFDDQFSVERPDGSNFTLKIRSTKLEDSAMYFCASSERAGNQPQHFGDGTRLSIL.